This T cell receptor beta chain was identified in a study of blood T cell repertoires in COVID-19. About the study: The study drew acute and convalescent COVID-19 samples from the United States, Italy and Spain.

Authors' methods: Cell counts per sample came from amplifying reference gene primers. Clones were sequenced by immunoSEQ multiplex PCR, and TCRdb holds only the in-frame ones, with some missing. V and J calls and clone size are those listed in that table; D and trimming were worked out from the DNA. Of just under 90,000 clones in the sample, 88% were seen once. The CDR3 has 14 residues. Germline CDR1 and CDR2: MNHNS and SASEGT. Trimming pared 2 bases from V and 4 bases from J, leaving 12 bases between. The sample taken for sequencing was peripheral blood. This clonotype was obtained from a man in his fifties or sixties with acute or convalescent COVID-19. The chain joins TRBV6-1 to TRBJ2-7, with a weak D call TRBD2 (6 bases). CDR3 residues: CASSERAGGYEQYF. The CDR3 nucleotides read TGTGCCAGCAGTGAAAGGGCAGGAGGGTACGAGCAGTACTTC.